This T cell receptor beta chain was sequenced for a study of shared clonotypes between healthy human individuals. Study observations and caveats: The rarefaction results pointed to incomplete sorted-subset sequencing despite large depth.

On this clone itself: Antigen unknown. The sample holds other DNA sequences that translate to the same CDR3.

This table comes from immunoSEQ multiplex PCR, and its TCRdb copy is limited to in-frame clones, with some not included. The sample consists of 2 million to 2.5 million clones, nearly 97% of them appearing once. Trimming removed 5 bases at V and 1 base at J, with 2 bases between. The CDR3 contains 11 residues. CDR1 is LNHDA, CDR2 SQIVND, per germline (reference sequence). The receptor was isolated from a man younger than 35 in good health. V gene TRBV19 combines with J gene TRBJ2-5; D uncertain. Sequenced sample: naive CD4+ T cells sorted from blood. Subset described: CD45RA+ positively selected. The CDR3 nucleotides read TGTGCCAGTAGTCCCCAAGAGACCCAGTACTTC. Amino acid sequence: CASSPQETQYF.